The rows below give T cell receptor beta chains drawn from one sample of a study of T cells after yellow fever vaccination. TCRdb ran MiXCR on the 5' RACE reads and lists one entry per CDR3 protein. The sample includes 150,000 to 200,000 distinct CDR3 sequences, more than 5.5% of them seen just once. This specimen was CD4+ T cells sorted from PBMCs, taken around 5 days after the first yellow fever vaccination. The source is a man aged 18-30 years who received the YFV17D yellow fever vaccine. Both conserved end residues are part of each CDR3. The D gene is left open where the match is weak. Size tells how often a clone was seen (once, few, many) or the class of an expanded clone, and some rows leave it out.

abundance	v_gene	j_gene	d_gene	CDR3nt	CDR3aa
many	TRBV5-1	TRBJ2-1	.	TGCGCCAGCAGCTTGGTGCAGAGCTACAATGAGCAGTTCTTC	CASSLVQSYNEQFF
many	TRBV6-5	TRBJ1-1	.	TGTGCCAGCAGTTATGTGGGCCGACTCACTGAAGCTTTCTTT	CASSYVGRLTEAFF
many	TRBV11-1	TRBJ2-1	TRBD1	TGTGCCAGCAGCCCGTGGACAGGGGAGAGGTCCAATGAGCAGTTCTTC	CASSPWTGERSNEQFF
few	TRBV5-4	TRBJ2-5	.	TGTGCCAGCAGCCTACAGGGTGGGGTGGAGACCCAGTACTTC	CASSLQGGVETQYF
few	TRBV6-1	TRBJ1-5	.	TGTTCTCATTCCGGGACCTTTGCCGATCAGCCCCAGCATTTT	CSHSGTFADQPQHF
.	TRBV2	TRBJ1-2	.	TGTGCCAGCACAAAGGGCAGGGAGGAGAATGGCTACACCTTC	CASTKGREENGYTF
.	TRBV10-3	TRBJ2-1	TRBD2	TGTGCCACCCAGCGGGATTACAATGAGCAGTTCTTC	CATQRDYNEQFF
few	TRBV7-2	TRBJ2-7	.	TGTGCCAGCAGCTTAAGCTTCTCCAGCTCCTACGAGCAGTACTTC	CASSLSFSSSYEQYF
many	TRBV6-5	TRBJ2-1	.	TGTGCCAGCAGTTATTCAGCGGACCCCTACAATGAGCAGTTCTTC	CASSYSADPYNEQFF
.	TRBV18	TRBJ1-5	TRBD1	TGTGCCAGCTCACCGGACAGGGGGGCCCAGCATTTT	CASSPDRGAQHF
many	TRBV5-1	TRBJ1-2	.	TGCGCCAGCAGCTCCCGCGAGGGGAATAGTCGAGATGGCTACACCTTC	CASSSREGNSRDGYTF
many	TRBV6-5	TRBJ2-3	.	TGTGCCAGCAGTTACTGGACAGACACAGATACGCAGTATTTT	CASSYWTDTDTQYF
many	TRBV5-5	TRBJ1-2	.	TGTGCCAGCAGCTTGTTTAGGGTCTACACCTTC	CASSLFRVYTF
many	TRBV7-3	TRBJ2-3	TRBD2	TGTGCCAGCAGCCCTACGACTAGCGGGGGAAGAGATACGCAGTATTTT	CASSPTTSGGRDTQYF
many	TRBV5-6	TRBJ2-7	.	TGTGCCAGCAGCTCCCAAAGGGGGTCCTACGAGCAGTACTTC	CASSSQRGSYEQYF
many	TRBV5-1	TRBJ2-1	.	TGCGCCAGCAGCTTGAGGTCCCCTGGCCGTACCTACAATGAGCAGTTCTTC	CASSLRSPGRTYNEQFF
.	TRBV5-6	TRBJ1-1	.	TGTGCCAGCAGCTCCTCAGGGTGGGGCACTGAAGCTTTCTTT	CASSSSGWGTEAFF
many	TRBV29-1	TRBJ1-1	.	TGCAGCGTTGCGACGGGACTCATGAACACTGAAGCTTTCTTT	CSVATGLMNTEAFF
few	TRBV11-3	TRBJ2-1	TRBD2	TGTGCCAGCAGCTTAGTTATAGCGGGGGGGCCAGGTGAGCAGTTCTTC	CASSLVIAGGPGEQFF
few	TRBV5-1	TRBJ2-7	.	TGCGCCAGCAGCACTGGAGGAGGTATCCCCCACGAGCAGTACTTC	CASSTGGGIPHEQYF
few	TRBV7-9	TRBJ1-4	TRBD1	TGTGCCAGCTTGGGACAGGGGAGTGAAAAACTGTTTTTT	CASLGQGSEKLFF
many	TRBV5-1	TRBJ2-7	.	TGCGCCAGCAGCAAGAGCCGGGACACGAACTCCTACGAGCAGTACTTC	CASSKSRDTNSYEQYF
many	TRBV6-5	TRBJ1-2	.	TGTGCCAGCAGTTACTCGAGAGGGTATGGCTACACCTTC	CASSYSRGYGYTF
.	TRBV2	TRBJ2-1	.	TGTGCCAGCAGGGAACAGGTTAGCTCCTACAATGAGCAGTTCTTC	CASREQVSSYNEQFF
.	TRBV6-5	TRBJ1-6	TRBD1	TGTGCCAGCATCCCGGGTTGGGACAGGCCCTATAATTCACCCCTCCACTTT	CASIPGWDRPYNSPLHF
.	TRBV20-1	TRBJ1-5	.	TGCAGCGCGCAGTTAAGACCGTCTCGGGGTCAGCCCCAGCATTTT	CSAQLRPSRGQPQHF
.	TRBV5-1	TRBJ2-5	TRBD1	TGCGCCAGCAGCTACGGACAGGAAGGAGAGACCCAGTACTTC	CASSYGQEGETQYF
.	TRBV29-1	TRBJ1-1	.	TGCAGCGTTGAAGATCTAGGACTCTCAGGATCGAACACTGAAGCTTTCTTT	CSVEDLGLSGSNTEAFF
many	TRBV12-3/TRBV12-4	TRBJ2-4	.	TGTGCCAGCAGCCCAAGGGGGGCGGCCAAAAACATTCAGTACTTC	CASSPRGAAKNIQYF
many	TRBV5-1	TRBJ2-7	.	TGCGCCAGCAGCGTCTACGAGCAGTACTTC	CASSVYEQYF
many	TRBV5-1	TRBJ1-3	TRBD1	TGCGCCAGCAGCTTGGATACAGGGGCTGGAAACACCATATATTTT	CASSLDTGAGNTIYF
many	TRBV12-3/TRBV12-4	TRBJ1-6	.	TGTGCCAGCGGCGACAGTGGCAATTCACCCCTCCACTTT	CASGDSGNSPLHF
many	TRBV7-9	TRBJ1-1	.	TGTGCCAGCAGACGAACCAACGGGCCCGACACTGAAGCTTTCTTT	CASRRTNGPDTEAFF
.	TRBV27	TRBJ2-5	.	TGTGCCAGCACTTCACTAGGGGGGAACCAAGAGACCCAGTACTTC	CASTSLGGNQETQYF
many	TRBV5-6	TRBJ2-1	TRBD2	TGTGCCAGCAGCTCGGTGACTAGCGGGGGGAGTAATAAGTTCTTC	CASSSVTSGGSNKFF
many	TRBV6-2/TRBV6-3	TRBJ2-7	.	TGTGCCAGCAGTTACAGTCCGGCGGCCTTCTACGAGCAGTACTTC	CASSYSPAAFYEQYF
many	TRBV28	TRBJ2-5	.	TGTGCCAGCAGTTTACCGGCTCGGGAGACCCAGTACTTC	CASSLPARETQYF
.	TRBV19	TRBJ2-2	.	TGTGCCAGTAATCTTAGGGTCGGGGAGCTGTTTTTT	CASNLRVGELFF
.	TRBV5-1	TRBJ2-6	.	TGCGCCAGCAGCTTGTCCGGGGATGGGGCCAACGTCCTGACTTTC	CASSLSGDGANVLTF
.	TRBV6-5	TRBJ1-4	.	TGTGCCAGCACCCCCCGGCGTGCAACTAATGAAAAACTGTTTTTT	CASTPRRATNEKLFF
.	TRBV5-1	TRBJ1-4	.	TGCGCCAGCAGCTTGGAGGGGGAGACTAATGAAAAACTGTTTTTT	CASSLEGETNEKLFF
many	TRBV7-8	TRBJ2-2	.	TGTGCCAGCAGCTTAAGAAAGGCAGGTCCGAACACCGGGGAGCTGTTTTTT	CASSLRKAGPNTGELFF
few	TRBV6-2/TRBV6-3	TRBJ1-3	.	TGTGCCAGCAGGGATCCCGCTGGAAACACCATATATTTT	CASRDPAGNTIYF
many	TRBV4-3	TRBJ1-1	.	TGCGCCAGCAGCCACCCCGACAGGCGAGACACTGAAGCTTTCTTT	CASSHPDRRDTEAFF
many	TRBV7-2	TRBJ1-1	.	TGTGCCAGCAGCTTAGTAGACATAGGAATGGGAACTGAAGCTTTCTTT	CASSLVDIGMGTEAFF